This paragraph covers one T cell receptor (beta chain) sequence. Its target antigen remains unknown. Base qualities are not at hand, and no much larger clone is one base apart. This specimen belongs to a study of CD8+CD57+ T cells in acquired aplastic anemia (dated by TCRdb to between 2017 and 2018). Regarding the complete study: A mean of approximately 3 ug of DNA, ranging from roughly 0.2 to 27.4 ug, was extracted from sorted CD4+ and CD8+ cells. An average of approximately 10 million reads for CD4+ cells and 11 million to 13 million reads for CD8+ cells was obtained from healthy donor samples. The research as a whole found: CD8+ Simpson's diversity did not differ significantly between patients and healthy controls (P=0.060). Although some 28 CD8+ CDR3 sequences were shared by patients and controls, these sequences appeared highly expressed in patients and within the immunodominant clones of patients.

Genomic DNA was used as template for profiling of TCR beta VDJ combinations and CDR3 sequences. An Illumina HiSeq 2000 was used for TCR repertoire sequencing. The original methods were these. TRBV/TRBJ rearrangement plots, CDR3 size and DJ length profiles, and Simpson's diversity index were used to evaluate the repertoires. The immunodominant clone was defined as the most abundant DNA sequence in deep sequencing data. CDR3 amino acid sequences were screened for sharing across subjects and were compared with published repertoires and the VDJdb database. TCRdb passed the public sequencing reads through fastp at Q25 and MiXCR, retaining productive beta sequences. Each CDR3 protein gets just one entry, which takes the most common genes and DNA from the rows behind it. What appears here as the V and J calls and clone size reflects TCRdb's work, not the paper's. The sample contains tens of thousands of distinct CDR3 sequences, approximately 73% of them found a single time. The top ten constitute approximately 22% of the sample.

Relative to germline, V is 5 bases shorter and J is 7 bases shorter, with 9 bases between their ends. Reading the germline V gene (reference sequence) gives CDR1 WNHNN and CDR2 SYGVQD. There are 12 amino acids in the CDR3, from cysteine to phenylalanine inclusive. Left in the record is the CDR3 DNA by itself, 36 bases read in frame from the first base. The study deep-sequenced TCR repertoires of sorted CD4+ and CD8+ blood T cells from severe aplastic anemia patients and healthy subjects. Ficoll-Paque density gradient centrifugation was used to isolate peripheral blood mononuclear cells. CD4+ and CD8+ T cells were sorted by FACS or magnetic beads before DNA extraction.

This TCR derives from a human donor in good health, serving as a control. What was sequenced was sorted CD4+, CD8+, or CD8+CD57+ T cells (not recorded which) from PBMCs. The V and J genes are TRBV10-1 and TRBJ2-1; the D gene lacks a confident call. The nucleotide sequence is TGCGCCAGCAGTTTAGGGTGGAATGAGCAGTTCTTC. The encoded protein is CASSLGWNEQFF.